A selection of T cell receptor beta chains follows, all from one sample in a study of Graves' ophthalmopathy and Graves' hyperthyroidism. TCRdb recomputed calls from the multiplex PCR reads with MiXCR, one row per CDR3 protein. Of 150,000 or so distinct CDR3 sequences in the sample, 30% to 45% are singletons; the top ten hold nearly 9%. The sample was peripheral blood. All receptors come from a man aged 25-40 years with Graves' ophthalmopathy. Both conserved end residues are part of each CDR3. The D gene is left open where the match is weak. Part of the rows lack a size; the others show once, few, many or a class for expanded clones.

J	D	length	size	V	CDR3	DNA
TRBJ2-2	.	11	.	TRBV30	CASGLTGELFF	TGTGCATCGGGTTTAACCGGGGAGCTGTTTTTT
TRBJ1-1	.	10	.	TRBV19	CASRKTEAFF	TGTGCCAGTAGAAAGACTGAAGCTTTCTTT
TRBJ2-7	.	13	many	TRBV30	CAWSAGVYYEQYF	TGTGCCTGGAGTGCCGGGGTTTACTACGAGCAGTACTTC
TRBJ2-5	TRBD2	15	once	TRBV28	CASSFSGRYQETQYF	TGTGCCAGCAGTTTTAGCGGGAGGTACCAAGAGACCCAGTACTTC
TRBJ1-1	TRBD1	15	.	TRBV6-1	CASSEGTGWDTEAFF	TGTGCCAGCAGTGAGGGGACAGGGTGGGACACTGAAGCTTTCTTT
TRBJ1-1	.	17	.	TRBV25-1	CASSEDQGFVENTEAFF	TGTGCCAGCAGTGAAGATCAGGGGTTCGTAGAGAACACTGAAGCTTTCTTT
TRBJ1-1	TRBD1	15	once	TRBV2	CASSERRQGSTEAFF	TGTGCCAGCAGTGAACGCCGACAGGGGAGCACTGAAGCTTTCTTT
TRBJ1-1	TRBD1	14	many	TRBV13	CASSFGTGRSEAFF	TGTGCCAGCAGCTTTGGGACAGGGCGTTCTGAAGCTTTCTTT
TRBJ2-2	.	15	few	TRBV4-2	CASNPRRGRAGELFF	TGTGCCAGCAACCCACGGCGGGGGCGGGCCGGGGAGCTGTTTTTT
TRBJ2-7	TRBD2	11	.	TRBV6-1	CASRTSGLQYF	TGTGCCAGCCGGACTAGCGGGCTCCAGTACTTC
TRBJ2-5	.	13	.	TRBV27	CASSLRLSETQYF	TGTGCCAGCAGTTTACGTCTGAGCGAGACCCAGTACTTC
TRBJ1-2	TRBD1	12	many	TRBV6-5	CASATGAYGYTF	TGTGCCAGCGCAACAGGGGCTTACGGCTACACCTTC
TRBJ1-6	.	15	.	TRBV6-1	CASNLQEISNSPLHF	TGTGCCAGCAACTTACAGGAAATATCTAATTCACCCCTCCACTTT
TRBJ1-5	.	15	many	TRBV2	CASSADSYSNQPQHF	TGTGCCAGCAGCGCTGACAGTTATAGCAATCAGCCCCAGCATTTT
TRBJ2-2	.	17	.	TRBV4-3	CASSQDFRAQSSGELFF	TGCGCCAGCAGCCAAGACTTCAGGGCTCAGTCTAGCGGGGAGCTGTTTTTT
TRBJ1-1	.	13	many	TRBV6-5	CASLGQGYTEAFF	TGTGCCAGCCTAGGGCAGGGCTATACTGAAGCTTTCTTT
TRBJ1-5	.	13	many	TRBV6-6	CASSRSGNQPQHF	TGTGCCAGCAGCAGGAGTGGGAATCAGCCCCAGCATTTT
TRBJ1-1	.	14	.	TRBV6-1	CASSAGIPNTEAFF	TGTGCCAGCAGTGCCGGGATTCCGAACACTGAAGCTTTCTTT
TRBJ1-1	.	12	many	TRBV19	CASVARGAEAFF	TGTGCCAGTGTCGCACGGGGCGCTGAAGCTTTCTTT
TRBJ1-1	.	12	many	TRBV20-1	CSANIPNTEAFF	TGCAGTGCTAATATCCCTAACACTGAAGCTTTCTTT
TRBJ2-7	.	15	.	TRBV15	CATSPNRESVYEQYF	TGTGCCACCAGCCCAAACAGGGAGTCTGTATACGAGCAGTACTTC
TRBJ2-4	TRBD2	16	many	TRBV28	CASSLSTTSGSSIQYF	TGTGCCAGCAGTTTATCAACTACTAGCGGGAGTTCCATTCAGTACTTC
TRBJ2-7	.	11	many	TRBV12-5	CASGLSAEQYF	TGTGCTAGTGGTTTGTCAGCCGAGCAGTACTTC
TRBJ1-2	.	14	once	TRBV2	CASRSSGSRYGYTF	TGTGCCAGCAGATCCTCCGGGTCCAGATATGGCTACACCTTC
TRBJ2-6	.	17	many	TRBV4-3	CASSQEGDPAGANVLTF	TGCGCCAGCAGCCAAGAAGGGGATCCCGCTGGGGCCAACGTCCTGACTTTC
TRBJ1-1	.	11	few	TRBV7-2	CASSLQFEAFF	TGTGCCAGCAGCTTACAATTTGAAGCTTTCTTT
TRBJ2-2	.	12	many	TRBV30	CAWSPNTGELFF	TGTGCCTGGAGCCCGAACACCGGGGAGCTGTTTTTT
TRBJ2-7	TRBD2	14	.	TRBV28	CASSSGLRRYEQYF	TGTGCCAGCAGTTCGGGACTAAGGCGCTACGAGCAGTACTTC
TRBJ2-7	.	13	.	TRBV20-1	CSARSQRAYEQYF	TGCAGTGCTAGGAGCCAGCGGGCCTACGAGCAGTACTTC
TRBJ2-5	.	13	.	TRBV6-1	CASSTTWGETQYF	TGTGCCAGCAGTACGACCTGGGGAGAGACCCAGTACTTC
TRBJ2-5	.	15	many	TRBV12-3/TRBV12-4	CASSWTGQGGKTQYF	TGTGCCAGCAGTTGGACGGGGCAGGGTGGGAAGACCCAGTACTTC
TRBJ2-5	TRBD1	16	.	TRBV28	CASSLGTARLQETQYF	TGTGCCAGCAGTCTCGGGACAGCGAGACTCCAAGAGACCCAGTACTTC
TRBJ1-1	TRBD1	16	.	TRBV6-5	CASSYTLGTGNTEAFF	TGTGCCAGCAGTTACACGTTGGGGACAGGGAACACTGAAGCTTTCTTT
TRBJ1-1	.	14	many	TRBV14	CASSQDKGSLEAFF	TGTGCCAGCAGCCAAGATAAGGGCAGCCTTGAAGCTTTCTTT
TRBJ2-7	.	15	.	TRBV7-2	CAITLRSGESYEQYF	TGTGCCATCACCCTACGGAGCGGTGAGTCCTACGAGCAGTACTTC
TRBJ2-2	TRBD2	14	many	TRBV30	CAWIAGANTGELFF	TGTGCCTGGATAGCGGGTGCGAACACCGGGGAGCTGTTTTTT
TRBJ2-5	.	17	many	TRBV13	CASSLGPSRDFKETQYF	TGTGCCAGCAGCTTAGGCCCATCCCGGGACTTCAAAGAGACCCAGTACTTC
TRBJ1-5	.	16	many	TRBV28	CASSFSVQRSNQPQHF	TGTGCCAGCAGTTTTTCCGTACAGCGCAGCAATCAGCCCCAGCATTTT
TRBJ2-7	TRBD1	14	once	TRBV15	CATSRRDRDYEQYF	TGTGCCACCAGCAGGAGGGACAGGGACTACGAGCAGTACTTC
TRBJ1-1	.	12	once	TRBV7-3	CASSPERAEAFF	TGTGCCAGCAGCCCCGAGCGGGCTGAAGCTTTCTTT
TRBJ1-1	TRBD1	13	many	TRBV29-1	CSVSTGVKAEAFF	TGCAGCGTCTCGACAGGGGTGAAGGCTGAAGCTTTCTTT
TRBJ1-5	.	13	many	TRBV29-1	CSSSLGLDQPQHF	TGCAGCTCCTCACTGGGGCTAGATCAGCCCCAGCATTTT
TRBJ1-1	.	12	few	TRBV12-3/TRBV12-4	CASSLGVTEAFF	TGTGCCAGCAGCCTCGGGGTAACTGAAGCTTTCTTT
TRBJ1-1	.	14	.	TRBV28	CASSLGTPNTEAFF	TGTGCCAGCAGTTTGGGGACCCCGAACACTGAAGCTTTCTTT
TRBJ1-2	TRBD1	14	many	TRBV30	CAWSGGQGGYGYTF	TGTGCCTGGAGCGGAGGACAGGGAGGCTATGGCTACACCTTC
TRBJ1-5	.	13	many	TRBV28	CASIKGVYQPQHF	TGTGCCAGCATCAAAGGGGTCTATCAGCCCCAGCATTTT